This TCR beta chain was profiled in a study of blood T cell repertoires in COVID-19. Study-level background: Sites in the United States, Italy and Spain provided acute and convalescent COVID-19 samples. In each case, the material was cDNA or gDNA derived from T cells, B-cell-depleted T cells, or PBMCs.

The CDR3 length is 14 residues. With V trimmed by 6 bases and J by 7 bases, 5 bases remained unmatched. Germline V gives CDR1 LNHDA, CDR2 SQIVND (reference sequence). Authors' processing steps: By means of reference gene primer amplification, nucleated cell counts were estimated. The repertoire was sequenced with immunoSEQ multiplex PCR; TCRdb's copy has only in-frame clones and lacks some. The DNA gave D and trimming, while V, J and clone size come from that table. This sample carries 300,000 to 400,000 clones, roughly nine tenths of them seen once, and the ten largest clones take about 3%. Those enrolled in Seattle joined during active infection and were followed longitudinally afterward.

The chain uses TRBV19 and TRBJ2-2, with 10 bases aligning to TRBD1. This TCR was sampled from a woman aged 25 to 39 with COVID-19, enrolled during active disease. Sequences were obtained from peripheral blood. CDR3 protein: CASSSGQGHGELFF. CDR3 in DNA: TGTGCCAGTAGCTCGGGACAGGGGCACGGGGAGCTGTTTTTT.